These 32 T cell receptor beta chains were all obtained from the same sample, sequenced in a study of long-term antiretroviral therapy in people with HIV. Sequencing used immunoSEQ v3.0 at survey level. TCRdb keeps only in-frame clones here, not all; method: immunoSEQ multiplex PCR. The sample shows 20,000 to 25,000 clones, roughly 79% of them seen only once. The sequenced sample was unsorted PBMCs, obtained 1.1 years before starting antiretroviral therapy. Receptor source: a woman aged 40-49 years with HIV.

The genes are TRBV5-1 and TRBJ2-5, with 7 bases lining up with TRBD1. This CDR3 spans 15 amino acids. The germline V gene encodes CDR1 SGHRS and CDR2 YFSETQ. The junction had 5 bases not matched to a gene; V was cut back by 1 base and J by 2 bases. This CDR3 is CASSLWQGVQETQYF. The CDR3 DNA reads as TGCGCCAGCAGCTTGTGGCAGGGGGTTCAAGAGACCCAGTACTTC.

The chain employs TRBV5-5 and TRBJ1-1; D not certain. Germline V CDR1 and CDR2: SGHKS, YYEKEE (reference sequence). Trimming removed 0 bases at V and 3 bases at J, with 12 bases between. The CDR3 runs 15 residues. The CDR3 nucleotides are TGTGCCAGCAGCTTGGCGGCAAGCGGACACACTGAAGCTTTCTTT. Translation: CASSLAASGHTEAFF.

The chain has TRBV10-1 and TRBJ2-7, with D tentatively TRBD1 (6 bases). Germline V gives CDR1 WNHNN, CDR2 SYGVQD (reference sequence). With 3 bases removed from V and 2 bases from J, the gap between germline ends came to 14 bases. The CDR3 length is 15 residues. The CDR3 DNA follows: TGCGCCAGCAGTGAAGGTGGGGGCCCTACCTACGAGCAGTACTTC. Amino acids: CASSEGGGPTYEQYF.

V usage is TRBV11-2 and J usage is TRBJ1-2, with D possibly matching TRBD1 (5 bases). The CDR3 runs to 14 residues. V was cut by 5 bases and J by 3 bases, with 13 bases left in between. The V gene's germline CDR1 is SGHAT and CDR2 FQNNGV. CDR3 region: CASSQQGTYYGYTF. The CDR3 DNA reads TGTGCCAGCAGCCAGCAGGGAACTTACTATGGCTACACCTTC. The entire variable domain, with the rest obtained from reference TRBV11-2 and TRBJ1-2, is as follows: EAGVAQSPRYKIIEKRQSVAFWCNPISGHATLYWYQQILGQGPKLLIQFQNNGVVDDSQLPKDRFSAERLKGVDSTLKIQPAKLEDSAVYLCASSQQGTYYGYTFGSGTRLTVV.

A single count supports this clone. The chain links TRBV27 to TRBJ2-2; D unresolved. The CDR3 runs to 15 residues. CDR1 and CDR2 from the germline V gene are MNHEY and SMNVEV (reference sequence). V lost 4 bases to trimming and J lost 2 bases, with 11 bases between them. The chain's CDR3 is CASSWSLLNTGELFF. CDR3 nucleotides: TGTGCCAGCAGTTGGTCCCTCCTCAACACCGGGGAGCTGTTTTTT.

This chain joins TRBV4-1 and TRBJ1-1; the D gene is possibly TRBD1 (5 bases). Germline V gene sequence: CDR1 MGHRA, CDR2 YSYEKL. The length of the CDR3 is 15 residues. The V end lost 0 bases, the J end lost 6 bases, and 14 bases lay between the germline ends. The CDR3 loop reads CASSQEEGRGPEAFF. The CDR3 bases are TGCGCCAGCAGCCAAGAGGAGGGGAGAGGGCCTGAAGCTTTCTTT.

The chain combines TRBV20-1 with TRBJ2-5; D gene uncertain. The germline V and J ends were trimmed by 4 bases and 1 base, with 4 bases remaining between them. Looked up from germline, CDR1 is DFQATT and CDR2 is SNEGSKA (reference sequence). This CDR3 has 11 residues. CDR3 bases: TGCAGTGCTACCGTCCAAGAGACCCAGTACTTC. Protein product: CSATVQETQYF.

V usage is TRBV29-1 and J usage is TRBJ2-3; the match to TRBD1 covers 7 bases. Germline V gene lookup returns CDR1 SQVTM and CDR2 ANQGSEA. J was trimmed by 3 bases and V by 4 bases; bases with no gene match: 1. The CDR3 is made up of 12 amino acids. In nucleotides, the CDR3 is TGCAGCGTTGGACAGGGAACAGATACGCAGTATTTT. Its protein is CSVGQGTDTQYF.

This clone showed up just once. V gene TRBV7-9 combines with J gene TRBJ2-1, with TRBD1 matching 9 bases. The CDR3 covers 14 residues. The germline gives CDR1 SEHNR, CDR2 FQNEAQ (reference sequence). V trimming: 4 bases; J trimming: 8 bases; junction bases outside the gene matches: 6. Written as DNA, the CDR3 is TGTGCCAGCAGCTCGACGGGACAGGGTTATGAGCAGTTCTTC. Encoded protein: CASSSTGQGYEQFF.

The chain links TRBV11-3 to TRBJ2-1; D not certain. Trimming shortened V by 1 base and J by 9 bases, and 4 bases separated the two germline ends. Germline V gives CDR1 SGHNT, CDR2 YENEEA. The CDR3 covers 11 residues. The CDR3 region is CASSLGGEQFF. CDR3 coding DNA: TGTGCCAGCAGCTTAGGAGGTGAGCAGTTCTTC.

V usage is TRBV5-1 and J usage is TRBJ2-7; no firm D call. V lost 2 bases and J 0 bases, leaving 0 bases between the germline ends. The CDR3 length is 11 residues. Germline V gives CDR1 SGHRS, CDR2 YFSETQ. CDR3 sequence: CASSFSYEQYF. For the CDR3, the DNA is TGCGCCAGCAGCTTCTCCTACGAGCAGTACTTC.

This clone is a singleton in its sample. The J gene is TRBJ1-2, the V gene TRBV6-5; 7 nucleotides line up with TRBD1. Germline V gives CDR1 MNHEY, CDR2 SVGAGI. V lost 6 bases, J lost 4 bases, and 8 bases stayed unmatched. CDR3 length: 14 amino acids. Here the CDR3 DNA reads TGTGCCAGCAGCATTGGAGGGGGCAGCTATGGCTACACCTTC. Its protein product is CASSIGGGSYGYTF.

The rearrangement joins TRBV29-1 to TRBJ2-1; D may correspond to TRBD1 or TRBD2 (5 bases each). Per the germline V gene, CDR1 is SQVTM and CDR2 is ANQGSEA. The CDR3 is made up of 12 amino acids. Deletions cut 3 bases from V and 10 bases from J, with 13 bases between. In nucleotides, the CDR3 is TGCAGCGTTGAGCAAGGGACCTCCGAGCAGTTCTTC. Protein: CSVEQGTSEQFF.

The genes are TRBV19 and TRBJ1-2; possibly TRBD1 for D (6 bases). V lost 2 bases and J lost 6, with 10 bases in between. This CDR3 region has 13 residues. The V gene's germline CDR1 is LNHDA and CDR2 SQIVND (reference sequence). CDR3 amino acids: CASSIWGADGYTF. CDR3 sequence (DNA): TGTGCCAGTAGTATATGGGGGGCTGATGGCTACACCTTC. The complete variable domain, with remaining parts taken from reference TRBV19 and TRBJ1-2, reads DGGITQSPKYLFRKEGQNVTLSCEQNLNHDAMYWYRQDPGQGLRLIYYSQIVNDFQKGDIAEGYSVSREKKESFPLTVTSAQKNPTAFYLCASSIWGADGYTFGSGTRLTVV.

This rearrangement joins TRBV19 to TRBJ1-1; no reliable D call. Trimming pared 3 bases from V and 4 bases from J, leaving 12 bases between. The V gene's germline CDR1 is LNHDA and CDR2 SQIVND (reference sequence). The CDR3 totals 14 residues. Here the CDR3 DNA reads TGTGCCAGTAGTATCCTCGGTGGAGGCACTGAAGCTTTCTTT. Residues: CASSILGGGTEAFF.

J is TRBJ2-1 and V is TRBV27; D ambiguous. Trimming pared 3 bases from V and 7 bases from J, leaving 13 bases between. Germline V gene lookup returns CDR1 MNHEY and CDR2 SMNVEV (reference sequence). The CDR3 loop spans 14 amino acids. CDR3 DNA sequence: TGTGCCAGCAGTTTGTCCTCAGCCGGGAATGAGCAGTTCTTC. It translates to CASSLSSAGNEQFF.

The table lists this clone with a few counts. The chain combines TRBV19 with TRBJ2-2, with unresolved D. CDR3 length: 11 amino acids. The germline V and J ends were trimmed by 9 bases and 6 bases, with 8 bases remaining between them. CDR1 LNHDA and CDR2 SQIVND come from the germline V gene (reference sequence). CDR3 loop: CASQSPGELFF. DNA of the CDR3: TGTGCCAGCCAATCCCCCGGGGAGCTGTTTTTT. The variable domain in full, completed from reference TRBV19 and TRBJ2-2, reads DGGITQSPKYLFRKEGQNVTLSCEQNLNHDAMYWYRQDPGQGLRLIYYSQIVNDFQKGDIAEGYSVSREKKESFPLTVTSAQKNPTAFYLCASQSPGELFFGEGSRLTVL.

The rearrangement links TRBV27 to TRBJ2-7, with 11 positions matching TRBD2. The CDR3 runs to 14 residues. Trimming cost V 5 bases and J 6 bases; bases outside gene matches: 6. CDR1 MNHEY and CDR2 SMNVEV come from the germline V gene (reference sequence). The CDR3 sequence is CASSLLAGGREQYF. DNA of the CDR3: TGTGCCAGCAGTCTCTTAGCGGGAGGGCGCGAGCAGTACTTC.

V and J are TRBV11-3 and TRBJ2-3, with TRBD2 matching over 7 bases. The length of the CDR3 is 13 residues. Germline V gives CDR1 SGHNT, CDR2 YENEEA. V was clipped by 3 bases and J by 6 bases; unmatched bases: 3. The CDR3 loop reads CASSFTGGDTQYF. CDR3 nucleotide sequence: TGTGCCAGCAGCTTTACGGGAGGCGATACGCAGTATTTT.

A few counts support this clone. This rearrangement joins TRBV10-1 to TRBJ2-3; 7 positions agree with TRBD1. The CDR3 runs 14 residues. V lost 8 bases, J lost 0 bases, and 5 bases stayed unmatched. Germline V CDR1 and CDR2: WNHNN, SYGVQD (reference sequence). In DNA form, the CDR3 reads TGCGCCAGCCGAGGGGGCCTGAGCACAGATACGCAGTATTTT. It encodes CASRGGLSTDTQYF.

The chain joins TRBV14 to TRBJ2-2, with D tentatively TRBD1 or TRBD2 (5 bases each). The CDR3 is 15 amino acids. In germline, CDR1 is SGHDN, CDR2 FVKESK. V was clipped by 4 bases and J by 3 bases, with 12 bases between them. In DNA form, the CDR3 reads TGTGCCAGCAGCCGACGGGGCGGATACACCGGGGAGCTGTTTTTT. This gives the protein CASSRRGGYTGELFF.

This chain connects TRBV29-1 to TRBJ2-5; 7 bases are shared with TRBD1. Germline V gives CDR1 SQVTM, CDR2 ANQGSEA. The CDR3 is made up of 13 amino acids. V lost 6 bases, J lost 5 bases, and 9 bases stayed unmatched. The CDR3 sequence: CSVEQGLGETQYF. CDR3 in DNA: TGCAGCGTGGAACAGGGGCTGGGGGAGACCCAGTACTTC.

A note on this clone: Other DNA sequences within the sample encode an identical CDR3. V usage is TRBV27 and J usage is TRBJ1-4; D not resolved. CDR1 and CDR2 from the germline V gene are MNHEY and SMNVEV (reference sequence). The length of the CDR3 is 14 residues. Deletions cut 3 bases from V and 0 bases from J, with 5 bases between. The CDR3 nucleotides are TGTGCCAGCAGTTTCGGAGCAACTAATGAAAAACTGTTTTTT. Residues: CASSFGATNEKLFF.

The rearrangement uses TRBV11-2 and TRBJ2-3, with 9 bases identical to TRBD2. The J segment lost 4 bases and the V segment lost 0 bases, leaving 14 bases of the junction unmatched. The germline CDR1 and CDR2 sequences are SGHAT and FQNNGV. The CDR3 length is 19 residues. Written as DNA, the CDR3 is TGTGCCAGCAGCTTAGATTTGGCGTTAGCGGGGGTTTCTGCAGATACGCAGTATTTT. It encodes CASSLDLALAGVSADTQYF.

The chain couples TRBV18 to TRBJ2-5, with 11 bases lining up with TRBD2. There are 16 residues in the CDR3. V dropped 3 bases and J dropped 3; count of bases not matched to a gene: 6. Germline loops: CDR1 KGHSH, CDR2 LQKENI. CDR3 amino acids: CASSPTPGLAEETQYF. As DNA, the CDR3 is TGTGCCAGCTCACCGACTCCGGGACTAGCGGAAGAGACCCAGTACTTC. Based on the CDR3 plus reference TRBV18 and TRBJ2-5, the full variable domain is NAGVMQNPRHLVRRRGQEARLRCSPMKGHSHVYWYRQLPEEGLKFMVYLQKENIIDESGMPKERFSAEFPKEGPSILRIQQVVRGDSAAYFCASSPTPGLAEETQYFGPGTRLLVL.

V usage is TRBV5-4 and J usage is TRBJ2-3; weak D call: TRBD1 (7 bases). Germline CDR1 reads SGHNT; CDR2 reads YYREEE (reference sequence). Trimming cost V 1 base and J 1 base, with 16 bases left between them. This CDR3 is built from 17 residues. DNA of the CDR3: TGTGCCAGCAGCTTGTCGGAGGGGGCGTGGGGCACAGATACGCAGTATTTT. Encoded protein: CASSLSEGAWGTDTQYF.

V usage is TRBV11-2 and J usage is TRBJ2-7; TRBD1 matches at 9 bases. The V and J ends lost 5 bases and 4 bases, in that order; junction bases with no gene match: 9. Looked up from germline, CDR1 is SGHAT and CDR2 is FQNNGV. The CDR3 is 15 residues long. For the CDR3, the DNA is TGTGCCAGCAGCACACCCCGGGACAGGGTTTACGAGCAGTACTTC. This codes for CASSTPRDRVYEQYF.

The chain has TRBV6-5 and TRBJ2-7; TRBD2 agrees at 10 bases. V was pared by 2 bases and J by 5 bases, with 9 bases of the junction left unmatched. The CDR3 length is 16 residues. Germline V gene data show CDR1 as MNHEY and CDR2 as SVGAGI. CDR3 sequence reads: CASSYAPSGSFHEQYF. CDR3 in DNA: TGTGCCAGCAGTTACGCTCCTAGCGGGAGTTTCCACGAGCAGTACTTC.

This rearrangement joins TRBV4-1 to TRBJ2-7; 8 bases match TRBD2. Germline V gene data show CDR1 as MGHRA and CDR2 as YSYEKL. This CDR3 contains 15 residues. After removal of 4 bases from V and 3 bases from J, the junction contained 8 bases not matched to a gene. CDR3 loop: CASSPGTRELYEQYF. The CDR3 DNA follows: TGCGCCAGCAGCCCCGGGACTAGGGAACTCTACGAGCAGTACTTC.

The chain is built from TRBV7-9 and TRBJ2-2; D call uncertain. This CDR3 region has 11 residues. Trimming cost V 7 bases and J 5 bases, with 5 bases left between them. Germline CDR1 reads SEHNR; CDR2 reads FQNEAQ (reference sequence). In DNA form, the CDR3 reads TGTGCCAGCACCCCTACCGGGGAGCTGTTTTTT. This translates into CASTPTGELFF.

The gene calls are TRBV6-1 and TRBJ1-5; D is perhaps TRBD1 (6 bases). The CDR3 contains 14 residues. The germline CDR1 and CDR2 sequences are MNHNS and SASEGT. Trimming left V 2 bases short and J 7 bases short, with 12 bases between. CDR3 protein: CASSETPGDQPQHF. The CDR3 nucleotides read TGTGCCAGCAGTGAAACCCCAGGGGACCAGCCCCAGCATTTT.

This clone was seen once. The rearrangement links TRBV11-3 to TRBJ2-7; possible D gene TRBD2, 5 bases. This CDR3 region has 15 residues. Between the trimmed V and J ends, which lost 4 bases and 0 bases, there was a span of 13 bases. The V gene's germline CDR1 is SGHNT and CDR2 YENEEA. As DNA, the CDR3 is TGTGCCAGCAGCTCCTCCGGCACTAGCTCCTACGAGCAGTACTTC. This sequence encodes CASSSSGTSSYEQYF.